This TCR beta chain emerged from a study of patients and donors after allogeneic stem cell transplantation (dated by TCRdb to about 2020). The receptor library was made with RT-PCR. Sequencer: NextSeq 550. TCRdb itself trimmed the public reads at Q25 with fastp, ran MiXCR and retained productive beta chains. Records with the same CDR3 protein are collapsed into one entry carrying the most frequent genes and DNA. This sample holds 200,000 to 250,000 distinct CDR3 sequences; roughly an eighth were observed only once. Jointly, the top ten make up roughly 12% of the sample. Of note for this clonotype: Its antigen is not yet known. Qualities for individual bases were not recorded, and no much larger clone is one base off.

This receptor was taken from a human donor who was either an allogeneic HSCT recipient or a stem cell or donor lymphocyte infusion donor (not recorded which). It is not recorded whose cells these are; they may come from a transplant donor. What was sequenced was blood, either unsorted or a sorted T cell fraction (not recorded which).

The CDR3 sequence is CASSFDRGQLGGEQYF. The DNA sequence is given as TGTGCCAGCAGTTTTGACAGGGGACAACTCGGTGGGGAGCAGTACTTC. The receptor chain draws on TRBV27 and TRBJ2-7; a stretch of 8 junction bases matches TRBD1. Its CDR3 holds 16 amino acids, cysteine through phenylalanine. Only the CDR3 portion is preserved as DNA: 48 bases, with reading frame beginning at the first base. V lost 3 bases and J lost 7 bases, and the count of bases not matched to a germline gene is 14. The germline V gene (reference sequence) sets CDR1 to MNHEY and CDR2 to SMNVEV.